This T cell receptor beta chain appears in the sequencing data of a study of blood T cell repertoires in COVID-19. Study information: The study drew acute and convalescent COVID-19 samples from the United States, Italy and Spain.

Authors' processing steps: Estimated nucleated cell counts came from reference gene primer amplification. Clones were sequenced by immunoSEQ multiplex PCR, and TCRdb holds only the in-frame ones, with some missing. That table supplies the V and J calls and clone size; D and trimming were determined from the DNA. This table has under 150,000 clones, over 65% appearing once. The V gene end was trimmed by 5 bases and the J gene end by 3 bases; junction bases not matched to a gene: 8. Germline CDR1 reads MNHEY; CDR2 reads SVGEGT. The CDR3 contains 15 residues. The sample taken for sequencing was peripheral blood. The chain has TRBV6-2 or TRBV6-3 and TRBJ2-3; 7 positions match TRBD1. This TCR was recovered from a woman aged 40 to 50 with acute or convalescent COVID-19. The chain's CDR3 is CASSPDRDGTDTQYF. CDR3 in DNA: TGTGCCAGCAGTCCAGACAGGGATGGGACAGATACGCAGTATTTT.